These 14 T cell receptor beta chains were all obtained from the same sample, sequenced in a study of shared clonotypes between healthy human individuals. Produced via immunoSEQ multiplex PCR; TCRdb's table is partial and in-frame only. Of some 2,500,000 clones in the sample, over 85% were seen once. Sequencing input: naive CD4+ T cells from PBMCs. The subset denotes: CD45RA+ positively selected. Every receptor here comes from a young man in good health. Some clones in this sample may be carry-over from other donors' samples.

A single count supports this clone. V gene TRBV28 combines with J gene TRBJ1-2; tentative D call: TRBD1 (5 bases). Trimming shortened V by 5 bases and J by 4 bases, and 14 bases separated the two germline ends. The CDR3 consists of 14 residues. The germline gives CDR1 MDHEN, CDR2 SYDVKM. The CDR3 protein is CASSVAGRTYGYTF. DNA of the CDR3: TGTGCCAGCAGTGTGGCGGGACGGACCTATGGCTACACCTTC.

The chain is built from TRBV6-5 and TRBJ1-6; D unresolved. In germline, CDR1 is MNHEY, CDR2 SVGAGI. This CDR3 comprises 15 residues. The V gene lost 4 bases and the J gene lost 7 bases, with 14 bases spanning the gap. The DNA of the CDR3 is TGTGCCAGCAGTTTGGTCAGGAGAACAAATTCACCCCTCCACTTT. It translates to CASSLVRRTNSPLHF.

This rearrangement joins TRBV9 to TRBJ2-1; 10 nucleotides line up with TRBD2. The J segment lost 8 bases and the V segment lost 0 bases, leaving 8 bases of the junction unmatched. CDR3 length equals 16 residues. CDR1 SGDLS and CDR2 YYNGEE come from the germline V gene. CDR3: CASSVGALAGVDEQFF. CDR3 nucleotides: TGTGCCAGCAGCGTAGGGGCTCTAGCGGGAGTGGATGAGCAGTTCTTC.

This clone showed up just once. The chain joins TRBV6-1 to TRBJ2-5; TRBD1 agrees at 9 bases. This CDR3 region has 16 residues. The V gene's germline CDR1 is MNHNS and CDR2 SASEGT. V shed 4 bases, J shed 4 bases, and the junction held 10 bases outside the gene matches. The DNA for the CDR3 is TGTGCCAGCAGTGGGGGGGACAGGGTCCGGGGAGAGACCCAGTACTTC. The encoded protein is CASSGGDRVRGETQYF.

This clone occurred once. This chain links TRBV5-1 with TRBJ2-1; TRBD2 agrees at 16 bases. The junction had 7 bases not matched to a gene; V was cut back by 3 bases and J by 7 bases. Germline assignment: CDR1 SGHRS and CDR2 YFSETQ. This CDR3 spans 17 amino acids. In DNA, the CDR3 is TGCGCCAGCAGCTCTCCGGGACTAGCGGGAGGGGTGAATGAGCAGTTCTTC. Amino acids: CASSSPGLAGGVNEQFF.

Turning to this clone: Other DNA sequences within the sample encode an identical CDR3. CDR3 coding DNA: TGTGCCAGCAGCCGGCGGGGAGATGAGCAGTTCTTC. This translates into CASSRRGDEQFF. The V gene is TRBV6-5, the J gene TRBJ2-1; TRBD2 is a possible D gene (6 bases). CDR1 is MNHEY and CDR2 is SVGAGI in the germline V gene. With 6 bases removed from V and 8 bases from J, the gap between germline ends came to 11 bases. The CDR3 is 12 amino acids.

The J gene is TRBJ2-5, the V gene TRBV28; TRBD1 matches at 10 bases. The junction had 10 bases not matched to a gene; V was cut back by 11 bases and J by 4 bases. The CDR3 runs 14 residues. Germline V CDR1 and CDR2: MDHEN, SYDVKM. The CDR3 nucleotides are TGTGCCGCTGGTGGGACAGGGGCACCAGAGACCCAGTACTTC. Protein product: CAAGGTGAPETQYF.

Comments on this clone: The identical CDR3 is also encoded by other nucleotide sequences in the sample. The chain has TRBV7-2 and TRBJ2-5, with 7 bases matching TRBD2. After removal of 1 base from V and 2 bases from J, the junction contained 4 bases not matched to a gene. Germline V CDR1 and CDR2: SGHTA, FQGNSA. The CDR3 consists of 15 residues. The CDR3 DNA reads as TGTGCCAGCAGCTTAGGGGGAGGGCCTCAAGAGACCCAGTACTTC. The encoded protein is CASSLGGGPQETQYF. The full variable domain, its missing parts supplied by reference TRBV7-2 and TRBJ2-5, is GAGVSQSPSNKVTEKGKDVELRCDPISGHTALYWYRQSLGQGLEFLIYFQGNSAPDKSGLPSDRFSAERTGGSVSTLTIQRTQQEDSAVYLCASSLGGGPQETQYFGPGTRLLVL.

This chain uses TRBV11-2 with TRBJ2-7, with 9 bases that match TRBD2. This CDR3 contains 16 residues. The V and J ends lost 0 bases and 2 bases, in that order; junction bases with no gene match: 5. Germline V gives CDR1 SGHAT, CDR2 FQNNGV. The CDR3 is CASSLDQAGGPYEQYF. CDR3 coding DNA: TGTGCCAGCAGCTTAGATCAAGCGGGAGGCCCCTACGAGCAGTACTTC.

The chain links TRBV18 to TRBJ2-2; TRBD1 agrees at 9 bases. Trimming at V came to 5 bases and at J to 5 bases, leaving 9 bases not matched to a gene. The CDR3 runs to 16 residues. CDR1 KGHSH and CDR2 LQKENI come from the germline V gene. CDR3 sequence: CASSIQDRGRTGELFF. The CDR3 DNA sequence: TGTGCCAGCTCAATTCAGGACAGGGGAAGAACCGGGGAGCTGTTTTTT.

On this clone itself: In the same sample, other DNA sequences code for this CDR3. The chain recombines TRBV9 with TRBJ2-1; a possible D gene is TRBD2 (6 bases). Trimming removed 0 bases from V and 3 bases from J, with 10 bases in between. Germline loops: CDR1 SGDLS, CDR2 YYNGEE. The length of the CDR3 is 15 residues. In DNA form, the CDR3 reads TGTGCCAGCAGCGTAGATAGCGGCATCTACAATGAGCAGTTCTTC. It yields the protein CASSVDSGIYNEQFF.

The chain recombines TRBV7-6 with TRBJ2-2; D perhaps matches TRBD2 (5 bases). CDR1 and CDR2 from the germline V gene are SGHVS and FNYEAQ. The germline V and J ends were trimmed by 5 bases and 8 bases, with 12 bases remaining between them. The CDR3 is 13 residues long. The CDR3 DNA sequence: TGTGCCAGCAGCGTTGGGGAGCGTGGGGAGCTGTTTTTT. Protein: CASSVGERGELFF.

A note on this clone: At the DNA level, this CDR3 is encoded by other sequences in the same sample as well. This chain links TRBV5-1 with TRBJ2-6; D gene uncertain. V lost 2 bases and J 0 bases, leaving 9 bases between the germline ends. Germline values: CDR1 SGHRS, CDR2 YFSETQ. This CDR3 is built from 16 residues. The CDR3 nucleotides read TGCGCCAGCAGCTTCCCCGAGAGCTCTGGGGCCAACGTCCTGACTTTC. Amino acids: CASSFPESSGANVLTF. Full variable domain (rest looked up from reference TRBV5-1 and TRBJ2-6): KAGVTQTPRYLIKTRGQQVTLSCSPISGHRSVSWYQQTPGQGLQFLFEYFSETQRNKGNFPGRFSGRQFSNSRSEMNVSTLELGDSALYLCASSFPESSGANVLTFGAGSRLTVL.

The chain employs TRBV4-3 and TRBJ2-3; D remains ambiguous. CDR1 LGHNA and CDR2 YSLEER come from the germline V gene. V shed 4 bases and J shed 4 bases, with 15 bases lying between them. The CDR3 spans 15 residues. The CDR3 region is CASSLDPNRPDTQYF. The CDR3 DNA follows: TGCGCCAGCAGCCTGGACCCTAACCGACCAGATACGCAGTATTTT.